The 23 T cell receptor beta chains below all came from one sample that was sequenced in a study of T cells in Graves' hyperthyroidism and ophthalmopathy. RNA transcripts served as the template for amplifying TCR beta CDR3 regions. HTBI primers were employed in a first-round RT-PCR of the TCR CDR3. MiXCR was run by TCRdb on the multiplex PCR reads, yielding one entry per CDR3 protein. The sample shows hundreds of thousands of distinct CDR3 sequences, less than 25% of them seen only once. The sample taken for sequencing was blood. All receptors come from a man aged 25 to 45 with Graves' ophthalmopathy.

The V call is TRBV4-1, the J call TRBJ2-3; 10 bases are shared with TRBD2. CDR1 and CDR2 (germline): MGHRA, YSYEKL. This CDR3 has 18 amino acids. V was clipped by 1 base and J by 3 bases; unmatched bases: 10. CDR3 nucleotides: TGCGCCAGCAGCCAAGTCGCTAGCGGGAGCGGTGATACAGATACGCAGTATTTT. Translating gives CASSQVASGSGDTDTQYF.

The chain couples TRBV7-2 to TRBJ2-1; maybe TRBD2 (6 bases). Trimming removed 5 bases from V and 4 bases from J, with 12 bases in between. From germline, CDR1 is SGHTA and CDR2 FQGNSA. The CDR3 covers 14 residues. The CDR3 here is CASSPTSLYNEQFF. The CDR3 DNA is TGTGCCAGCAGCCCAACTAGCTTATACAATGAGCAGTTCTTC.

As DNA, the CDR3 is TGTGCCAGCAGCGACCAAGCTGGGACAGGGGGTTTTTTGAACATTCAGTACTTC. It specifies CASSDQAGTGGFLNIQYF. The chain combines TRBV11-2 with TRBJ2-4; 11 bases align to TRBD1. The germline V gene has CDR1 SGHAT and CDR2 FQNNGV. CDR3 size: 18 residues. V trimming: 5 bases; J trimming: 7 bases; junction bases outside the gene matches: 16.

Comments on this clonotype: One end of the junction fails to match germline, which may point to a read error. The J gene is TRBJ2-7, the V gene TRBV5-1; no clear D. The CDR3 extends over 11 amino acids. From germline, CDR1 is SGHRS and CDR2 YFSETQ. The CDR3 coding sequence is TGTGCCAGCAGCCCTCAGTTCGAGCAGTACTTC. Translated, it gives CASSPQFEQYF.

This clonotype was recorded at least ten times. V gene TRBV28 combines with J gene TRBJ2-1, with 8 bases that match TRBD1. CDR3 length: 15 residues. The germline V gene encodes CDR1 MDHEN and CDR2 SYDVKM. Trimming cost V 2 bases and J 3 bases; bases outside gene matches: 3. CDR3 sequence reads: CASSLDRGRYNEQFF. Written as DNA, the CDR3 is TGTGCCAGCAGTTTAGACAGGGGCCGCTACAATGAGCAGTTCTTC.

The rearrangement uses TRBV4-1 and TRBJ1-4; a possible D gene is TRBD1 (5 bases). The germline gives CDR1 MGHRA, CDR2 YSYEKL. The CDR3 is 18 residues long. Trimming removed 1 base from V and 2 bases from J, with 17 bases in between. The DNA for the CDR3 is TGCGCCAGCAGCCAAGTGGGGAGGGGAGCTACTACTAATGAAAAACTGTTTTTT. This codes for CASSQVGRGATTNEKLFF.

This clonotype turned up a few times. This likely came from a read error, as a far larger clone is one base away. The chain joins TRBV11-1 to TRBJ2-1; D is unresolved. From germline, CDR1 is SGHAT and CDR2 FQDESV (reference sequence). The CDR3 runs to 12 residues. The chain's CDR3 is CAGSLGAREQFF. The CDR3 DNA sequence: TGTGCCGGCAGCTTAGGAGCAAGAGAGCAGTTCTTC. The entire variable domain, with the rest obtained from reference TRBV11-1 and TRBJ2-1, is as follows: EAEVAQSPRYKITEKSQAVAFWCDPISGHATLYWYRQILGQGPELLVQFQDESVVDDSQLPKDRFSAERLKGVDSTLKIQPAELGDSAMYLCAGSLGAREQFFGPGTRLTVL.

V gene TRBV27 combines with J gene TRBJ2-7; possibly TRBD2 for D (5 bases). Per germline, CDR1 MNHEY and CDR2 SMNVEV (reference sequence). The CDR3 runs 16 residues. The V gene lost 4 bases and the J gene lost 4 bases, with 20 bases spanning the gap. The CDR3 is CASSSSTGVQGYEQYF. In DNA form, the CDR3 reads TGTGCCAGCAGTTCCTCAACCGGGGTCCAAGGGTACGAGCAGTACTTC.

This clonotype was observed a handful of times. The J gene is TRBJ2-7, the V gene TRBV7-2; 14 positions agree with TRBD2. V dropped 6 bases and J dropped 3; count of bases not matched to a gene: 1. CDR3 length: 14 amino acids. Germline values: CDR1 SGHTA, CDR2 FQGNSA. The CDR3 nucleotides are TGTGCCAGCAGGGGACTAGCGGGAGACTACGAGCAGTACTTC. Amino acids: CASRGLAGDYEQYF.

This clonotype occurred a few times. V and J are TRBV27 and TRBJ2-3; D not certain. The CDR3 totals 14 residues. Looked up from germline, CDR1 is MNHEY and CDR2 is SMNVEV (reference sequence). Trimming stripped 2 bases from V and 1 base from J, with 7 bases between. The chain's CDR3 is CASSLIRGTDTQYF. The CDR3, as DNA: TGTGCCAGCAGTTTAATTCGGGGCACAGATACGCAGTATTTT.

The V and J genes are TRBV6-1 and TRBJ2-7; 7 positions match TRBD1. V lost 6 bases to trimming and J lost 5 bases; unmatched junction nucleotides: 7. This CDR3 is 13 amino acids long. Germline V gene sequence: CDR1 MNHNS, CDR2 SASEGT. CDR3 loop: CASSPETGNEQYF. The CDR3 coding sequence is TGTGCCAGCAGCCCAGAGACAGGGAACGAGCAGTACTTC.

As for this clonotype: A much more abundant neighbour one base away suggests this may be a read error. The chain joins TRBV7-8 to TRBJ2-7, with 8 bases aligning to TRBD2. V trimming: 5 bases; J trimming: 4 bases; junction bases outside the gene matches: 7. Per the germline V gene, CDR1 is SGHVS and CDR2 is FQNEAQ. The CDR3 extends over 14 amino acids. The CDR3 nucleotides read TGTGCCAGCAGCATGGAGGGACTAGGATACGAGCAGTACTTC. This encodes CASSMEGLGYEQYF.

The gene calls are TRBV19 and TRBJ2-1, with a weak D call TRBD1 (6 bases). V dropped 7 bases and J dropped 3 bases, with 10 bases sitting between them. The CDR3 covers 13 residues. CDR1 is LNHDA and CDR2 is SQIVND in the germline V gene (reference sequence). CDR3 coding DNA: TGTGCCAGTACCCCCAGGGGCTACAATGAGCAGTTCTTC. Its translation is CASTPRGYNEQFF.

This clonotype has a count of ten or more. The chain couples TRBV3-1 to TRBJ1-1; a weak D match, TRBD1 (5 bases). CDR1 and CDR2 from the germline V gene are LGHDT and YNNKEL (reference sequence). This CDR3 is 13 amino acids long. With 4 bases removed from V and 3 bases from J, the gap between germline ends came to 9 bases. The DNA of the CDR3 is TGTGCCAGCAGCCCCGGGACCTACACTGAAGCTTTCTTT. The encoded protein is CASSPGTYTEAFF.

This rearrangement joins TRBV28 to TRBJ2-2, with a possible D match to TRBD2 (5 bases). Germline loops: CDR1 MDHEN, CDR2 SYDVKM. The CDR3 length is 15 residues. Trimming pared 6 bases from V and 6 bases from J, leaving 17 bases between. The CDR3 loop reads CASSLELEDAGELFF. The CDR3 DNA is TGTGCCAGCAGCCTAGAACTAGAGGATGCCGGGGAGCTGTTTTTT. The whole variable domain, filled in from reference TRBV28 and TRBJ2-2, reads DVKVTQSSRYLVKRTGEKVFLECVQDMDHENMFWYRQDPGLGLRLIYFSYDVKMKEKGDIPEGYSVSREKKERFSLILESASTNQTSMYLCASSLELEDAGELFFGEGSRLTVL.

This clonotype has a handful of counts. As DNA, the CDR3 is TGCGCCAGCAGCTTGGGATCCACAGTTGGCACAGATACGCAGTATTTT. Translation: CASSLGSTVGTDTQYF. The chain recombines TRBV5-1 with TRBJ2-3; D is uncertain. In germline, CDR1 is SGHRS, CDR2 YFSETQ. The V and J ends lost 0 bases and 1 base respectively, with 12 bases between them. This CDR3 contains 16 residues.

This clonotype showed up just a few times. The J gene is TRBJ1-2, the V gene TRBV19; D is perhaps TRBD1 (5 bases). Per germline, CDR1 LNHDA and CDR2 SQIVND (reference sequence). The CDR3 loop spans 14 amino acids. V dropped 4 bases and J dropped 3 bases, with 12 bases sitting between them. For the CDR3, the DNA is TGTGCCAGTAGTACGTACGACAGCTACTATGGCTACACCTTC. It codes for CASSTYDSYYGYTF. The full variable domain, rest sourced from reference TRBV19 and TRBJ1-2, is DGGITQSPKYLFRKEGQNVTLSCEQNLNHDAMYWYRQDPGQGLRLIYYSQIVNDFQKGDIAEGYSVSREKKESFPLTVTSAQKNPTAFYLCASSTYDSYYGYTFGSGTRLTVV.

J is TRBJ2-1 and V is TRBV15; D gene ambiguous. Between the trimmed V and J ends, which lost 3 bases and 8 bases, there was a span of 11 bases. Germline values: CDR1 LNHNV, CDR2 YYDKDF (reference sequence). The CDR3 length is 13 residues. The CDR3 nucleotides are TGTGCCACCAGCAGCCTTAAGGTGGATGAGCAGTTCTTC. Protein sequence: CATSSLKVDEQFF.

The chain combines TRBV14 with TRBJ2-7; D gene unclear. The V end lost 0 bases, the J end lost 7 bases, and 13 bases lay between the germline ends. Per germline, CDR1 SGHDN and CDR2 FVKESK. The CDR3 length is 14 residues. DNA of the CDR3: TGTGCCAGCAGCCAAGACCCTCCTCATTGGGAGCAGTACTTC. As protein: CASSQDPPHWEQYF.

At least ten counts were recorded for this clonotype. V is TRBV28 and J is TRBJ2-7; TRBD2 agrees at 13 bases. The CDR3 runs 17 residues. The germline gives CDR1 MDHEN, CDR2 SYDVKM. Losses at the gene ends were 3 bases for V and 4 bases for J; bases not matched to a gene: 9. CDR3 amino acids: CASSLLTSGRILYEQYF. CDR3 DNA sequence: TGTGCCAGCAGTTTGCTGACTAGCGGGAGGATTCTTTACGAGCAGTACTTC.

The chain employs TRBV28 and TRBJ2-2, with 11 bases identical to TRBD1. The CDR3 loop spans 17 amino acids. CDR1 is MDHEN and CDR2 is SYDVKM in the germline V gene. Trimming took 4 bases from V and 6 from J; bases not matched to a gene: 10. CDR3 amino acids: CASSSGTGGRRAGELFF. In DNA form, the CDR3 reads TGTGCCAGCAGTTCCGGGACAGGGGGACGGCGGGCCGGGGAGCTGTTTTTT.

The chain uses TRBV11-3 and TRBJ2-1, with D possibly matching TRBD1 (6 bases). This CDR3 comprises 15 residues. Germline V CDR1 and CDR2: SGHNT, YENEEA. The V end was cut by 5 bases, the J end by 9 bases, with 20 bases between. The CDR3 DNA reads TGTGCCAGCAGCCCCACCAGAGGGGGATACGCTGAGCAGTTCTTC. Translated: CASSPTRGGYAEQFF.

This clonotype occurred a few times. The V and J genes are TRBV6-2 or TRBV6-3 and TRBJ2-3, with no clear D. The CDR3 runs to 13 residues. Trimming stripped 4 bases from V and 2 bases from J, with 7 bases between. Germline CDR1 and CDR2: MNHEY and SVGEGT. The chain's CDR3 is CASSSKDTDTQYF. The CDR3 coding sequence is TGTGCCAGCAGTTCGAAGGACACAGATACGCAGTATTTT.